The clone carrying this T cell receptor beta chain was detected only a few times. Its matching antigen is unknown. Alongside a J-beta primer mix, a sample-barcoded 5' primer served in a second PCR lasting roughly 7 to 11 cycles. TCRdb itself ran the 5' RACE reads through MiXCR, one entry per CDR3 protein. The table includes around 1.5 million distinct CDR3 sequences, 45% to 70% detected once. The sample comes from a study of blood T cells in healthy people across ages. Germline CDR1 and CDR2: SGHAT and FQNNGV. V lost 5 bases and J lost 4, with 15 bases in between. This CDR3 spans 15 amino acids. Regarding the study as a whole: From one million sequenced T cells, diversity estimates were lower bounds. It was not possible, with unsorted PBMCs, to conclusively compare naive and antigen-experienced cells.

This chain joins TRBV11-2 and TRBJ2-1; D not resolved. The sample comprised blood. The receptor was isolated from a young man in good health. CDR3 nucleotides: TGTGCCAGCAGCAAAAAAATCCCCCCTTACAATGAGCAGTTCTTC. It encodes CASSKKIPPYNEQFF.